Sequencing of this T cell receptor (beta chain) was carried out in a study of radiotherapy plus CTLA-4 blockade in lung cancer. On the study more broadly: Of the patients, over 15% showed objective responses and roughly 34% attained disease control. Study-level results: An expansion of tumor-derived TCR clones occurred in blood after radiotherapy plus ipilimumab. Reportedly, early blood T cell clone dynamics best predicted response, with interferon-beta.

In germline, CDR1 is SEHNR, CDR2 FQNEAQ (reference sequence). CDR3 length: 14 residues. With 8 bases clipped from V and 4 bases from J, the junction kept 10 bases outside the gene matches. Clones were sequenced by immunoSEQ multiplex PCR, and TCRdb holds only the in-frame ones, with some missing. Of 50,000 to 65,000 clones listed, approximately 79% are singletons. Notes on this clone: Its antigen is not identified.

Focal radiation plus CTLA-4 blockade with ipilimumab was given to patients with chemo-refractory metastatic non-small-cell lung cancer. This clonotype originated in a human donor with non-small cell lung cancer who had a complete response to radiotherapy plus ipilimumab. The sequencing used peripheral blood, collected from a patient treated with radiotherapy plus ipilimumab. The chain links TRBV7-9 to TRBJ2-7; 8 bases are shared with TRBD1. CDR3 sequence (DNA): TGTGCCAGCCACAAGGGACAGGACAAGTACGAGCAGTACTTC. The encoded protein is CASHKGQDKYEQYF.